Listed below are T cell receptor beta chains from one sample, sequenced in a study of T cells in Graves' hyperthyroidism and ophthalmopathy. TCRdb reprocessed the multiplex PCR reads via MiXCR and lists one record per CDR3 protein. This sample has hundreds of thousands of distinct CDR3 sequences; approximately 44% occur once, and the top ten carry about 8.2%. Material for sequencing was peripheral blood or thyroid tissue (not recorded which). The source is a woman aged 18-29 years with Graves' hyperthyroidism. Both conserved end residues are part of each CDR3. Each record gives: clone size, V gene, D gene, J gene, CDR3 DNA, CDR3 protein. A D gene is named only where the DNA matches it firmly. Size is stated for part of the rows, as once, few or many counts, or as a class when the clone is expanded.

size: .
V: TRBV28
D: .
J: TRBJ1-1
DNA: TGTGCCAGCAGTTTCCCGGCGGTCTTGAACACTGAAGCTTTCTTT
CDR3: CASSFPAVLNTEAFF

size: few
V: TRBV2
D: TRBD1
J: TRBJ1-4
DNA: TGTGCCAGCAGTTCGCGGACAGGGGAGGAAAAACTGTTTTTT
CDR3: CASSSRTGEEKLFF

size: .
V: TRBV11-2
D: TRBD2
J: TRBJ2-5
DNA: TGTGCCAGCAGCCAACACCCGGGACTAGCGGGAAAAGAGACCCAGTACTTC
CDR3: CASSQHPGLAGKETQYF

size: once
V: TRBV29-1
D: TRBD1
J: TRBJ1-4
DNA: TGCAGCGTTCTGCCGGGACAGTCAACTAATGAAAAACTGTTTTTT
CDR3: CSVLPGQSTNEKLFF

size: few
V: TRBV20-1
D: .
J: TRBJ1-2
DNA: TGCAGTGCTAGAGTATTGGGGATTGCCTATGGCTACACCTTC
CDR3: CSARVLGIAYGYTF

size: .
V: TRBV29-1
D: TRBD1
J: TRBJ1-2
DNA: TGCAGTGCCGGGACAGGTTCTATGTCCGGGGGCTACACCTTC
CDR3: CSAGTGSMSGGYTF

size: .
V: TRBV2
D: TRBD1
J: TRBJ2-5
DNA: TGTGCCAGCCTCCCGGACAGGGCCCAGGAGACCCAGTACTTC
CDR3: CASLPDRAQETQYF

size: once
V: TRBV24-1
D: .
J: TRBJ1-4
DNA: TGTGCCACCAGTCAGCAGGGGAGCTCAATTGAAAAACTGTTTTTT
CDR3: CATSQQGSSIEKLFF

size: .
V: TRBV7-2
D: TRBD1
J: TRBJ1-1
DNA: TGTGCCAGCAGCTTATATAGTGTTGGTGGGCAGGGGGCGCGGACTGAAGCTTTCTTT
CDR3: CASSLYSVGGQGARTEAFF

size: many
V: TRBV20-1
D: TRBD1
J: TRBJ1-6
DNA: TGCAGTGCTTCGGGACAGTTGGATTCACCCCTCCACTTT
CDR3: CSASGQLDSPLHF

size: many
V: TRBV7-6
D: .
J: TRBJ2-2
DNA: TGTGCCAGCAGCCCGAGGGCAACCGGGGAGCTGTTTTTT
CDR3: CASSPRATGELFF

size: .
V: TRBV7-9
D: TRBD1
J: TRBJ1-5
DNA: TGTGCCAGCAGCTCGGGACAGTATAGCAATCAGCCCCAGCATTTT
CDR3: CASSSGQYSNQPQHF

size: few
V: TRBV5-4
D: TRBD1
J: TRBJ1-2
DNA: TGTGCCAGCAGCTGGGACAGGGGCGTCTATGGCTACACCTTC
CDR3: CASSWDRGVYGYTF

size: few
V: TRBV2
D: .
J: TRBJ1-4
DNA: TGTGCCAGCAGCTTGGGGCAGGGTATGATCGGCGAAAAACTGTTTTTT
CDR3: CASSLGQGMIGEKLFF

size: few
V: TRBV7-3
D: TRBD1
J: TRBJ1-2
DNA: TGTGCCAGACCACCCCAGGGACAGGGGGCGGAGAATGGCTACACCTTC
CDR3: CARPPQGQGAENGYTF

size: few
V: TRBV20-1
D: .
J: TRBJ2-7
DNA: TGCAGTGCTAGAGGAGGGGGACTTTCGGTCTCAAACGAGCAGTACTTC
CDR3: CSARGGGLSVSNEQYF

size: many
V: TRBV24-1
D: TRBD2
J: TRBJ2-7
DNA: TGTGCCACCAGTGATTGGACTAGCCGCGAGCAGTACTTC
CDR3: CATSDWTSREQYF

size: once
V: TRBV7-6
D: .
J: TRBJ1-1
DNA: TGTGCCAGCAGCTTGTTGAGGGAGGACACTGAAGCTTTCTTT
CDR3: CASSLLREDTEAFF

size: many
V: TRBV15
D: .
J: TRBJ1-2
DNA: TGTGCCACCAGCAGAGATCGTGGGGGGCTCGGTGGCTACACCTTC
CDR3: CATSRDRGGLGGYTF

size: few
V: TRBV7-9
D: .
J: TRBJ2-2
DNA: TGTGCCAGCAGCGGACTCAACACCGGGGAGCTGTTTTTT
CDR3: CASSGLNTGELFF

size: .
V: TRBV7-9
D: .
J: TRBJ1-6
DNA: TGTGCCAGCAGCCCCCTTAGCGGGAGGGCCCTCCACTTT
CDR3: CASSPLSGRALHF

size: .
V: TRBV24-1
D: .
J: TRBJ2-3
DNA: TGTGCCACCAGTGATCCCCAGTCGGGACACTCGACAGATACGCAGTATTTT
CDR3: CATSDPQSGHSTDTQYF

size: .
V: TRBV20-1
D: TRBD1
J: TRBJ1-2
DNA: TGCAGTGCTAGACCGGGACAGGCGACAAGTTCTAACTATGGCTACACCTTC
CDR3: CSARPGQATSSNYGYTF

size: once
V: TRBV29-1
D: .
J: TRBJ1-2
DNA: TGCAGCTTAGTGTTACAGGACTATGGCTACACCTTC
CDR3: CSLVLQDYGYTF